What follows are 7 T cell receptor beta chains derived from one specimen sequenced in a study of T cells after yellow fever vaccination. MiXCR, run by TCRdb on the 5' RACE reads, gives a single entry per CDR3 protein. Among some 390,000 distinct CDR3 sequences listed, 6.2% were seen once. The sample consisted of PBMCs, taken 5 days after the yellow fever booster vaccination. These receptors were taken from a man aged 25 to 45 who received the YFV17D yellow fever vaccine.

The V call is TRBV10-3, the J call TRBJ2-1, with a weak D call TRBD1 (7 bases). This CDR3 has 17 amino acids. Germline loops: CDR1 ENHRY, CDR2 SYGVKD. Trimming cost V 4 bases and J 0 bases, with 16 bases left between them. CDR3 sequence (DNA): TGTGCCATCAGTGGCGCGGGACAGCGAATCTCCTACAATGAGCAGTTCTTC. Its translation is CAISGAGQRISYNEQFF.

This clonotype was observed a few times. The V and J genes are TRBV20-1 and TRBJ1-3; D is unresolved. This CDR3 has 14 amino acids. Trimming cost V 6 bases and J 0 bases, with 12 bases left between them. From germline, CDR1 is DFQATT and CDR2 SNEGSKA (reference sequence). CDR3 sequence reads: CSAVLPISGNTIYF. CDR3 DNA sequence: TGCAGTGCGGTTCTACCGATCTCTGGAAACACCATATATTTT.

The chain uses TRBV3-1 and TRBJ2-5; 10 positions agree with TRBD2. The CDR3 length is 16 residues. The V and J ends lost 8 bases and 9 bases, in that order; junction bases with no gene match: 18. The germline V gene encodes CDR1 LGHDT and CDR2 YNNKEL (reference sequence). In nucleotides, the CDR3 is TGTGCCAGCTCCATCAACGGCCTGGAGCGGGAGGGGTCCCAGTACTTC. Its translation is CASSINGLEREGSQYF.

This clonotype came up many times. The chain is built from TRBV28 and TRBJ2-7; D is perhaps TRBD2 (5 bases). V was pared by 1 base and J by 3 bases, with 13 bases between. The CDR3 is 15 amino acids. The germline V gene encodes CDR1 MDHEN and CDR2 SYDVKM. CDR3 in DNA: TGTGCCAGCAGTTTATTCGGGGAAGTGGACTACGAGCAGTACTTC. Encoded protein: CASSLFGEVDYEQYF.

This chain connects TRBV7-2 to TRBJ2-1; 9 bases map to TRBD2. The J segment lost 5 bases and the V segment lost 5 bases, leaving 7 bases of the junction unmatched. CDR1 and CDR2 from the germline V gene are SGHTA and FQGNSA. The CDR3 is 15 amino acids. The CDR3 DNA reads as TGTGCCAGCAGCCCATTGCGGGAGGGAAACAATGAGCAGTTCTTC. It encodes CASSPLREGNNEQFF.

The chain combines TRBV20-1 with TRBJ2-7; tentatively, D is TRBD2 (5 bases). Germline loops: CDR1 DFQATT, CDR2 SNEGSKA (reference sequence). Trimming left V 4 bases short and J 0 bases short, with 7 bases between. The CDR3 runs to 12 residues. CDR3 DNA: TGCAGTGCTACCACTAGCTCCTACGAGCAGTACTTC. The encoded protein is CSATTSSYEQYF.

In this sample, this clonotype turned up a few times. J is TRBJ2-5 and V is TRBV20-1, with D perhaps matching TRBD2 (6 bases). Looked up from germline, CDR1 is DFQATT and CDR2 is SNEGSKA (reference sequence). With 5 bases removed from V and 5 bases from J, the gap between germline ends came to 18 bases. This CDR3 has 14 residues. The CDR3 reads CSAFRDSPEETQYF. The CDR3 nucleotides are TGCAGTGCTTTCCGGGACTCCCCAGAGGAGACCCAGTACTTC.